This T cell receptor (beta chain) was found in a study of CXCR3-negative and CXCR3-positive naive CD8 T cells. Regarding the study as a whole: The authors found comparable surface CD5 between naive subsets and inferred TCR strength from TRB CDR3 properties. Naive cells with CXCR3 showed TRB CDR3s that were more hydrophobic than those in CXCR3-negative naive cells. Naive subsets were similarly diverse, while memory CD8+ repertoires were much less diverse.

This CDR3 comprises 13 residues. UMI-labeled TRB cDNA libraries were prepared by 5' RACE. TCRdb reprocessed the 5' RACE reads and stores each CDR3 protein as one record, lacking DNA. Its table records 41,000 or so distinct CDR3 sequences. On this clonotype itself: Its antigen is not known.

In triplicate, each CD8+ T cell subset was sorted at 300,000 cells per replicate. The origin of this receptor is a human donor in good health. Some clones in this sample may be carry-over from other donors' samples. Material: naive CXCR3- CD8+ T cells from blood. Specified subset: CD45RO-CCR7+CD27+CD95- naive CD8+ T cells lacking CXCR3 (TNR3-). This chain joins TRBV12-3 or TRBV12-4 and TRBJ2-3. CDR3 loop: CASSLITTDTQYF.